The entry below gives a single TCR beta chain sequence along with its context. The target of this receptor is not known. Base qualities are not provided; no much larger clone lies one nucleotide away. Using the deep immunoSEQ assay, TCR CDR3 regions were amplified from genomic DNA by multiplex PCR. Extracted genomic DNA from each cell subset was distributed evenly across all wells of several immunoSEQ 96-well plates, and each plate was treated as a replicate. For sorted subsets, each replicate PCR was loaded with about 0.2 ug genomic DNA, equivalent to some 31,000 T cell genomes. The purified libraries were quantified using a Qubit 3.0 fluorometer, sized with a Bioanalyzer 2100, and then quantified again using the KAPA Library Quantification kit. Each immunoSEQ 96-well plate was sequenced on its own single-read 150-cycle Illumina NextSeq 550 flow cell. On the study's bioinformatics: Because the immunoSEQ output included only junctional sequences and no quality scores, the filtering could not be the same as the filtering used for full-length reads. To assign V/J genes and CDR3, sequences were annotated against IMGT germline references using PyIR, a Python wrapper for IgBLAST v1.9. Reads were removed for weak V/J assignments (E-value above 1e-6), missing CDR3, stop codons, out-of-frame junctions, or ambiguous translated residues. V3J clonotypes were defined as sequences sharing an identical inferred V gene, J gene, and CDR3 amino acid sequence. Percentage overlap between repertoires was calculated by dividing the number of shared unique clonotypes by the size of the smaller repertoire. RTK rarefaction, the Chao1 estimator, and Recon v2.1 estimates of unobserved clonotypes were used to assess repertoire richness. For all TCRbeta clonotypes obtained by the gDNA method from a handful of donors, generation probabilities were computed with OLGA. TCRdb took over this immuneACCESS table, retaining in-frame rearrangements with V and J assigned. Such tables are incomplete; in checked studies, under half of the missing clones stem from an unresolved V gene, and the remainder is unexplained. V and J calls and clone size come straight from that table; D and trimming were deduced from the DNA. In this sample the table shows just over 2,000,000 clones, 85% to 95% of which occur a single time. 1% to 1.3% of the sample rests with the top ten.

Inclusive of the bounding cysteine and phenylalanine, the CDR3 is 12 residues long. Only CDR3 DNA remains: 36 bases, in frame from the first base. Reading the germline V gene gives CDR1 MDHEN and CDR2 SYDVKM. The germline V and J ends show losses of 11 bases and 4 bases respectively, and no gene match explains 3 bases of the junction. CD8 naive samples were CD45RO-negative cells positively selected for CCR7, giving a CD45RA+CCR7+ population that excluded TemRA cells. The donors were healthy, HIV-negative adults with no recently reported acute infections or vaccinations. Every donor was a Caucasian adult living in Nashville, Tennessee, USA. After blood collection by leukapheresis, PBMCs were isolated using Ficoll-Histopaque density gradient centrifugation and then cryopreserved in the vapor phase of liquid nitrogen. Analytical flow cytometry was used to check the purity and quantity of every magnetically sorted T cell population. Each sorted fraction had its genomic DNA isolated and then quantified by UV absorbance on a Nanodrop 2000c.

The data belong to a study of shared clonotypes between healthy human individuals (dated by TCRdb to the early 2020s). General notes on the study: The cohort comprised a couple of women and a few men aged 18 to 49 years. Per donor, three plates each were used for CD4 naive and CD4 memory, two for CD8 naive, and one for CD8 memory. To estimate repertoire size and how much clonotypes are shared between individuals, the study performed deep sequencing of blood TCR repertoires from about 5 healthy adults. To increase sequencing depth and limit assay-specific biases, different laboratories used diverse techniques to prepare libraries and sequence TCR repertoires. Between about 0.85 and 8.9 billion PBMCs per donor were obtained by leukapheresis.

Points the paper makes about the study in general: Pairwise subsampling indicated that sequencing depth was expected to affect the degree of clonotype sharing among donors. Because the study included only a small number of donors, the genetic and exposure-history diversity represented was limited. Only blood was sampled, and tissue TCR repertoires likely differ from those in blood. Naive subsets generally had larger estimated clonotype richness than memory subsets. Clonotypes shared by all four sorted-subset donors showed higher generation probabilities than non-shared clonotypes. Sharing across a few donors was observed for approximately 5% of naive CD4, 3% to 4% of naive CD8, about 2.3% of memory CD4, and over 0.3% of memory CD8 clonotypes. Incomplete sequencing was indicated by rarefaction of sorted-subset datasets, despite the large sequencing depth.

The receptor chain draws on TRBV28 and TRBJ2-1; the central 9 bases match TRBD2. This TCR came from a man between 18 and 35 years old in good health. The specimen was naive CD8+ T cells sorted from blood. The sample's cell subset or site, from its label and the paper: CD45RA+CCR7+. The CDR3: CACGGVYNEQFF. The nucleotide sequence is TGTGCCTGCGGGGGGGTATACAATGAGCAGTTCTTC.